A selection of T cell receptor beta chains follows, all from one sample in a study of response to subunit inactivated influenza vaccine. Each CDR3 protein gets one entry after TCRdb re-called the RT-PCR reads with MiXCR. The sample gives 500,000 or so distinct CDR3 sequences, 16% of which show up once; 3% is in the top ten. The starting material was CD4+ T cells sorted from PBMCs, obtained about 24 months after vaccination. The origin of the receptors is a man aged 45 to 75 who received an inactivated influenza vaccine. Each CDR3 is given without its conserved first and last residue.

J | V | length | CDR3
TRBJ2-5 | TRBV7-2 | 11 | ASSLERPETQY
TRBJ1-3 | TRBV6-1 | 15 | ASRNIGTGTAGNTIY
TRBJ2-1 | TRBV5-5 | 13 | ASSSGAGAMPEQF
TRBJ2-5 | TRBV5-1 | 13 | ASSLWDRGQETQY
TRBJ2-1 | TRBV12-3/TRBV12-4 | 13 | ASSLQGAIYNEQF
TRBJ2-2 | TRBV11-1 | 17 | ASRPLFRTSGKNTGELF
TRBJ2-1 | TRBV2 | 11 | ASSEQAGGEQF
TRBJ2-1 | TRBV5-4 | 10 | ASSSTAGEQF
TRBJ2-1 | TRBV20-1 | 12 | SAGSPGAYNEQF
TRBJ2-3 | TRBV2 | 12 | ASSEQASLDTQY
TRBJ2-3 | TRBV29-1 | 10 | SVVAATDTQY
TRBJ2-3 | TRBV27 | 14 | ASRRMGGAGTDTQY
TRBJ1-5 | TRBV7-9 | 11 | ASSIQGYQPQH
TRBJ2-7 | TRBV20-1 | 12 | SATTRVQGYEQY
TRBJ1-1 | TRBV9 | 13 | ASSVKTGGITEAF
TRBJ2-3 | TRBV18 | 12 | ASSLRLVLDTQY
TRBJ2-3 | TRBV20-1 | 12 | SAFSGSRTDTQY
TRBJ2-1 | TRBV6-5 | 12 | ASSYAGAVNEQF
TRBJ1-5 | TRBV6-5 | 13 | ASSNGQGRNQPQH
TRBJ2-3 | TRBV5-1 | 13 | ASSLGQRSTDTQY
TRBJ2-5 | TRBV7-2 | 12 | ASSLALMVEDQY
TRBJ2-7 | TRBV25-1 | 12 | ASSEPSGIEEQY
TRBJ1-1 | TRBV29-1 | 9 | SVQQNTEAF
TRBJ1-4 | TRBV7-9 | 12 | ASSPDGASEKLF
TRBJ1-1 | TRBV12-3/TRBV12-4 | 9 | ASRTGVVAF
TRBJ1-5 | TRBV10-3 | 11 | AAGQGDNQPQH
TRBJ1-5 | TRBV6-1 | 14 | ASRTTTGVGNQPQH
TRBJ2-7 | TRBV6-5 | 9 | ASRTTYEQY
TRBJ1-3 | TRBV27 | 15 | ASSLKPYPHSGNTIY
TRBJ1-1 | TRBV19 | 13 | ASSTQAPGRTEAF
TRBJ1-2 | TRBV4-1 | 14 | ASSQEVGREGYGYT
TRBJ2-2 | TRBV6-5 | 13 | ASSTSGGGTGELF
TRBJ2-1 | TRBV7-3 | 14 | ASSLAQTRSYNEQF
TRBJ1-1 | TRBV6-5 | 13 | ASSYSKRQGAKVF
TRBJ2-2 | TRBV10-3 | 13 | AISGGTGGFGELF
TRBJ2-5 | TRBV4-3 | 11 | ASSQVERGPQY
TRBJ2-3 | TRBV9 | 12 | ASSVGRAPDTQY
TRBJ2-3 | TRBV12-3/TRBV12-4 | 12 | ASSLIASTDTQY
TRBJ1-6 | TRBV7-9 | 14 | ASSSGRGVPSSPLH
TRBJ2-1 | TRBV11-1 | 13 | ASSPRTSRYNEQF
TRBJ2-7 | TRBV6-1 | 13 | ASSEHGSGGLEQY
TRBJ2-7 | TRBV6-2/TRBV6-3 | 13 | ASSYGATRTYEQY
TRBJ2-4 | TRBV28 | 10 | ASSSTGGPVY
TRBJ1-2 | TRBV12-3/TRBV12-4 | 11 | ASSLNRGYGYT
TRBJ1-1 | TRBV7-2 | 13 | ASSLAGRVPTEAF
TRBJ2-1 | TRBV6-5 | 14 | ASSYLRTGRNNEQF
TRBJ2-3 | TRBV5-1 | 13 | ASSLTSKWVDTQY
TRBJ2-2 | TRBV15 | 14 | ATSRDKGVNTGELF
TRBJ2-1 | TRBV27 | 14 | ASRGTSGVASNEQF
TRBJ2-3 | TRBV3-1 | 18 | ASSPFIGTGGSFGTDTQY
TRBJ2-3 | TRBV4-3 | 13 | ASSQAASGTDTQY
TRBJ2-7 | TRBV9 | 13 | ASSVGSGRTYEQY
TRBJ1-2 | TRBV30 | 10 | AWSLGGSGYT
TRBJ2-2 | TRBV11-2 | 15 | ASSPRFSGANTGELF